This record covers a single TCR beta chain. The junction departs from the called germline gene at one end, perhaps through a read error. The data were produced by immunoSEQ multiplex PCR, yet TCRdb's version contains in-frame clones alone and is incomplete. The profile shows about 100,000 clones, about 86% of them singletons. The data originate from a study of blood T cell repertoires in COVID-19. Overall study: Sample material is recorded as cDNA or gDNA derived from T cells, B-cell-depleted T cells, or PBMCs.

The CDR3 runs 15 residues. Germline V gene lookup returns CDR1 SGHTA and CDR2 FQGNSA. The clonotype originates from a human donor in a cohort sampled during active COVID-19. V usage is TRBV7-2 and J usage is TRBJ2-5; no clear D gene. Specimen: peripheral blood. Here the CDR3 reads CASSLAGFEQESQYF. The CDR3 coding sequence is TGTGCCAGCAGCTTAGCGGGCTTCGAGCAAGAGTCCCAGTACTTC.